This paragraph covers one TCR beta chain sequence. Antigen unknown. TCRdb's table, derived via immunoSEQ multiplex PCR, lists solely in-frame clones and lacks some. This table holds around 110,000 clones, 80% to 90% found once. This sample stems from a study of T cell responses to AZD1222 COVID-19 vaccine. Study findings and constraints: Per reports, nearly half of all spike-specific TCRs target regions that are unmutated in variants. Clonal diversity was possibly underestimated, and the donors were mostly white British, with more females.

This CDR3 spans 14 amino acids. The V end lost 0 bases, the J end lost 7 bases, and 11 bases lay between the germline ends. Germline V gene lookup returns CDR1 SGDLS and CDR2 YYNGEE. The rearrangement joins TRBV9 to TRBJ2-1, with a weak D call TRBD2 (6 bases). The origin of this receptor is an adult in good health. Sequences were derived from peripheral blood, sampled on day 0 of AZD1222 vaccination. The CDR3 DNA follows: TGTGCCAGCAGCGTAGAGCCCGGGACTAATGAGCAGTTCTTC. Protein: CASSVEPGTNEQFF.